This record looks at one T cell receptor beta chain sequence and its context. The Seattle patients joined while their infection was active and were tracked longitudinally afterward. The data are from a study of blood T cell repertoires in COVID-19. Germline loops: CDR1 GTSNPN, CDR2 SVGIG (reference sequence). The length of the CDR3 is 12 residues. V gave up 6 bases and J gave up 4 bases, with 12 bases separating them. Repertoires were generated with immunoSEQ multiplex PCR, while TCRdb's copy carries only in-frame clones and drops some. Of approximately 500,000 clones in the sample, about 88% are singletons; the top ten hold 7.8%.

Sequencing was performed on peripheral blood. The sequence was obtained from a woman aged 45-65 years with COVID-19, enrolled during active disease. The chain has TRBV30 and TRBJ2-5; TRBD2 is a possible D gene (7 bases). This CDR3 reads CACGLGGETQYF. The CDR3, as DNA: TGTGCCTGTGGACTAGGGGGAGAGACCCAGTACTTC.